The clone carrying this TCR beta chain was detected many times. Between the trimmed V and J ends, which lost 0 bases and 4 bases, there was a span of 9 bases. This CDR3 has 14 amino acids. Germline V lookup: CDR1 KGHSH, CDR2 LQKENI. These data belong to a study of T cells in Graves' hyperthyroidism and ophthalmopathy. The CDR3 regions of TCR beta were amplified from RNA transcripts. First-round RT-PCR of the TCR CDR3 relied on the HTBI primer set. MiXCR was run by TCRdb on the multiplex PCR reads, yielding one entry per CDR3 protein. Of 300,000 to 500,000 distinct CDR3 sequences in the sample, just under 15% were seen once. Absent ophthalmopathy progression within 18 months defined stable Graves' hyperthyroidism. PBMCs were sourced from about 10 ml fresh peripheral blood.

This rearrangement joins TRBV18 to TRBJ2-5; D not resolved. This receptor was identified in a woman aged 25 to 39 with Graves' hyperthyroidism. Sequencing input: blood. The CDR3 spells CASSPPETGETQYF. The CDR3 coding sequence is TGTGCCAGCTCACCACCGGAGACGGGAGAGACCCAGTACTTC.